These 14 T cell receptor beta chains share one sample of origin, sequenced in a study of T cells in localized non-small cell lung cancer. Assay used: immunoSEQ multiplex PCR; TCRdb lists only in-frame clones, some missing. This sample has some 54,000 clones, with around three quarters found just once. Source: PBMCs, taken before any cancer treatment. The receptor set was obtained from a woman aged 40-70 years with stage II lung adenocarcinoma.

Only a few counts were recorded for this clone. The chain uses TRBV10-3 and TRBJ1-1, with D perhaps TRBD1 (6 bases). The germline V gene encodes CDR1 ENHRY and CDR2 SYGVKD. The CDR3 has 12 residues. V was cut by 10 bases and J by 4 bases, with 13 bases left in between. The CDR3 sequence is CATGTRATEAFF. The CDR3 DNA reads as TGTGCCACCGGGACACGGGCCACTGAAGCTTTCTTT.

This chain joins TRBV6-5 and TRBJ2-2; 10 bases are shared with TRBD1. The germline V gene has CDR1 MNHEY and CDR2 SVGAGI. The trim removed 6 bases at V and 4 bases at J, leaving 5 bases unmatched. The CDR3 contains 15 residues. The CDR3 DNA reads TGTGCCAGCAGATCCGACAGGGGGCTCACCGGGGAGCTGTTTTTT. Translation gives CASRSDRGLTGELFF.

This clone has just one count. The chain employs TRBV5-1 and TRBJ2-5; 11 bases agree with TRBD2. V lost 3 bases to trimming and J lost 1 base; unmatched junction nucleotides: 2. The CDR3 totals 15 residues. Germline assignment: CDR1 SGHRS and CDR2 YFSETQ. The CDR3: CASSSTSGAQETQYF. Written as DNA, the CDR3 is TGCGCCAGCAGCTCGACTAGCGGGGCCCAAGAGACCCAGTACTTC.

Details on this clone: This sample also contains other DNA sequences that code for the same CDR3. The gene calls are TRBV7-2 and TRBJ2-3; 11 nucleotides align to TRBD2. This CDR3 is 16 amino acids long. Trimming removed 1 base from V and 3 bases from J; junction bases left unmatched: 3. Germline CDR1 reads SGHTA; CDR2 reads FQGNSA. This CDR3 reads CASSLVPSGGTDTQYF. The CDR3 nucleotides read TGTGCCAGCAGCTTAGTCCCTAGCGGGGGGACAGATACGCAGTATTTT.

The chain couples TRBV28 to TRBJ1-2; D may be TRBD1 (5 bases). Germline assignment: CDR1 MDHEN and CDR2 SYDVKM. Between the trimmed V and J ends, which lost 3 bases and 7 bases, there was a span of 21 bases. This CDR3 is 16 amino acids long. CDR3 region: CASSFQGQAFSGGYTF. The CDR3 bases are TGTGCCAGCAGTTTTCAAGGACAAGCCTTTTCAGGTGGCTACACCTTC.

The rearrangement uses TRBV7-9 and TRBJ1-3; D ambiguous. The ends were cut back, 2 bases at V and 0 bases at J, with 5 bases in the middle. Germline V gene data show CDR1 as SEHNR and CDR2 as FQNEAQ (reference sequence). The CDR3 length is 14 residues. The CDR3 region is CASSLISSGNTIYF. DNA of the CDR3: TGTGCCAGCAGCTTAATATCCTCTGGAAACACCATATATTTT. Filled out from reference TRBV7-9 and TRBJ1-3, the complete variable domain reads DTGVSQNPRHKITKRGQNVTFRCDPISEHNRLYWYRQTLGQGPEFLTYFQNEAQLEKSRLLSDRFSAERPKGSFSTLEIQRTEQGDSAMYLCASSLISSGNTIYFGEGSWLTVV.

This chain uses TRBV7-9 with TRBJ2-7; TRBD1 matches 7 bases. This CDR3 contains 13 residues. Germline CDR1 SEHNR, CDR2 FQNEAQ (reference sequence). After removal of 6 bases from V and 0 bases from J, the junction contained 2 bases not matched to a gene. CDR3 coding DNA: TGTGCCAGCAGAAGGGACAGCTCCTACGAGCAGTACTTC. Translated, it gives CASRRDSSYEQYF.

The chain's CDR3 is CASGSSSSYNEQFF. The CDR3 DNA follows: TGCGCCAGCGGCTCTTCGAGCTCCTACAATGAGCAGTTCTTC. The V and J genes are TRBV5-1 and TRBJ2-1; D uncertain. V lost 7 bases and J 0 bases, leaving 11 bases between the germline ends. Germline CDR1 is SGHRS and CDR2 is YFSETQ. The CDR3 runs to 14 residues. Supplemented by reference TRBV5-1 and TRBJ2-1, the full variable domain reads KAGVTQTPRYLIKTRGQQVTLSCSPISGHRSVSWYQQTPGQGLQFLFEYFSETQRNKGNFPGRFSGRQFSNSRSEMNVSTLELGDSALYLCASGSSSSYNEQFFGPGTRLTVL.

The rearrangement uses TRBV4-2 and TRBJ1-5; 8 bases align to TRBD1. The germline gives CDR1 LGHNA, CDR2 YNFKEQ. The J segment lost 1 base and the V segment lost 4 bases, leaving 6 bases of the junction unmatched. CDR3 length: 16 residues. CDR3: CASSPQTGASNQPQHF. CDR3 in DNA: TGTGCCAGCAGCCCGCAGACAGGGGCGAGCAATCAGCCCCAGCATTTT.

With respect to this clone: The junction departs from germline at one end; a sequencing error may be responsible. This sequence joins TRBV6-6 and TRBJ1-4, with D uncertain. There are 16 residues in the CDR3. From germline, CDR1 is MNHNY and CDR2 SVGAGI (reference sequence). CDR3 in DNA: TGTGCCAGCAGTCACTCGGCGTATCTTTCTAATGAAAAACTGTTTTTT. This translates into CASSHSAYLSNEKLFF.

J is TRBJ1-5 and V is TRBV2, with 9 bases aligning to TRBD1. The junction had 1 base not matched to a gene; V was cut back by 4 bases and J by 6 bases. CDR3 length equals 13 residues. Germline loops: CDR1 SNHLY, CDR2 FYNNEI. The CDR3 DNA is TGTGCCAGCAGTGTACAGGGGGCTCAGCCCCAGCATTTT. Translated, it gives CASSVQGAQPQHF. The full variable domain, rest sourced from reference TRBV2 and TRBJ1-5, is EPEVTQTPSHQVTQMGQEVILRCVPISNHLYFYWYRQILGQKVEFLVSFYNNEISEKSEIFDDQFSVERPDGSNFTLKIRSTKLEDSAMYFCASSVQGAQPQHFGDGTRLSIL.

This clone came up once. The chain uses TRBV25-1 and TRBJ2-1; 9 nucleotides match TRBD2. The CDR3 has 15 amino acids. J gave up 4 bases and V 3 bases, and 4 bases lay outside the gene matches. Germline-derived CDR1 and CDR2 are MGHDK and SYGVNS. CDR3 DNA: TGTGCCAGCAGTGATGGAAGCGGGGGGTACAATGAGCAGTTCTTC. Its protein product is CASSDGSGGYNEQFF.

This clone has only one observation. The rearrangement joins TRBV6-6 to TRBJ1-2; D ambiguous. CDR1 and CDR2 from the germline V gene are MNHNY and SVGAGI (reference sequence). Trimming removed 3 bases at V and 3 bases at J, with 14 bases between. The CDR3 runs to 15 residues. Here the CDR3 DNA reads TGTGCCAGCAGTTATCTTAGGTCAGCAGACTATGGCTACACCTTC. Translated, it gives CASSYLRSADYGYTF.

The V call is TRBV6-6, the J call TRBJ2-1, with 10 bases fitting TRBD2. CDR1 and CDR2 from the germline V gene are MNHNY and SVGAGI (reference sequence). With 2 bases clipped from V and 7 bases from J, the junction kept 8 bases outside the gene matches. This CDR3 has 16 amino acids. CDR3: CASSYPLAGGWNEQFF. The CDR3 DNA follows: TGTGCCAGCAGTTACCCTTTAGCGGGAGGTTGGAATGAGCAGTTCTTC.